A single sample gave rise to the 8 T cell receptor beta chains below, sequenced in a study of blood T cell repertoires in COVID-19. Data came from immunoSEQ multiplex PCR; TCRdb stores just in-frame clones and leaves some out. This sample has 150,000 to 200,000 clones; about 85% occur once, and the top ten carry roughly 7.3%. Sequenced material: PBMCs or T cells enriched from blood (not recorded which). The receptors come from a woman in her fifties or sixties who had recovered from COVID-19.

J is TRBJ1-5 and V is TRBV7-3; 8 bases match TRBD1. The ends lost 5 bases at V and 4 bases at J; junction bases unmatched: 10. CDR3 length equals 16 residues. The germline V gene encodes CDR1 SGHTA and CDR2 FQGTGA. CDR3 in DNA: TGTGCCAGCAGCCCGAGTCACCGGGACAGGAATCAGCCCCAGCATTTT. Amino acids: CASSPSHRDRNQPQHF.

The V and J genes are TRBV2 and TRBJ1-2; possible D gene TRBD1, 6 bases. From germline, CDR1 is SNHLY and CDR2 FYNNEI. The CDR3 has 15 residues. Trimming stripped 2 bases from V and 3 bases from J, with 13 bases between. The CDR3 bases are TGTGCCAGCAGTGAACTCAGGGGCAGTGACTATGGCTACACCTTC. Amino acid sequence: CASSELRGSDYGYTF.

This clone was counted once. The rearrangement links TRBV5-3 to TRBJ1-2; unclear D gene. TRBV5-3 is identified as an open reading frame with a role that is uncertain. The V end lost 4 bases, the J end lost 11 bases, and 18 bases lay between the germline ends. There are 13 residues in the CDR3. In nucleotides, the CDR3 is TGTGCCAGAAGCCTCCAGTCTGGGCGGGGTTACACCTTC. Amino acid sequence: CARSLQSGRGYTF.

This clone was recorded once. Here the CDR3 reads CASSFRRGQTDTQYF. The CDR3 nucleotides read TGTGCCAGCAGCTTTAGACGAGGACAGACAGATACGCAGTATTTT. The rearrangement joins TRBV7-2 to TRBJ2-3; a weak D match, TRBD1 (6 bases). This CDR3 is built from 15 residues. Per the germline V gene, CDR1 is SGHTA and CDR2 is FQGNSA. V was clipped by 3 bases and J by 3 bases, with 13 bases between them.

The V gene is TRBV14, the J gene TRBJ1-1, with D possibly being TRBD1 (6 bases). This CDR3 comprises 14 residues. V dropped 1 base and J dropped 10 bases, with 16 bases sitting between them. Germline CDR1 SGHDN, CDR2 FVKESK. CDR3 in amino acids: CASSQGHTGTRAFF. CDR3 DNA: TGTGCCAGCAGCCAAGGACACACCGGGACAAGAGCTTTCTTT.

This clone was detected only a few times. V is TRBV9 and J is TRBJ2-1, with D perhaps TRBD2 (5 bases). Trimming removed 1 base at V and 9 bases at J, with 11 bases between. Germline V CDR1 and CDR2: SGDLS, YYNGEE. This CDR3 comprises 13 residues. The CDR3 protein is CASSVTSSSEQFF. DNA of the CDR3: TGTGCCAGCAGCGTAACTAGTAGTTCTGAGCAGTTCTTC.

V is TRBV28 and J is TRBJ1-2; 7 bases align to TRBD1. The ends lost 5 bases at V and 2 bases at J; junction bases unmatched: 8. The germline V gene encodes CDR1 MDHEN and CDR2 SYDVKM. CDR3 length: 15 residues. The CDR3 sequence: CASSKPGQRNYGYTF. The CDR3, as DNA: TGTGCCAGCAGTAAGCCGGGACAGAGGAACTATGGCTACACCTTC.

V usage is TRBV15 and J usage is TRBJ2-1, with a possible D match to TRBD1 (6 bases). This CDR3 is built from 12 residues. The V gene's germline CDR1 is LNHNV and CDR2 YYDKDF (reference sequence). Trimming removed 0 bases from V and 10 bases from J, with 7 bases in between. CDR3 bases: TGTGCCACCAGCAGAGATAGGGGGGAGCAGTTCTTC. This encodes CATSRDRGEQFF.